The TCR beta chain under discussion was sequenced for a study of early T cells in non-severe SARS-CoV-2 infection. Study context: Bulk RNA taken from unsorted whole blood was sequenced, leaving chains unpaired.

Regarding this clonotype: What it binds is unknown.

Unique molecular identifiers were attached to individual cDNA molecules. One entry per CDR3 protein results from TCRdb running MiXCR on the 5' RACE reads. The sample lists approximately 90,000 distinct CDR3 sequences, 16% seen once, with around 5% in the top ten. Germline CDR1 reads SGHAT; CDR2 reads FQNNGV. The CDR3 is made up of 15 amino acids. V lost 5 bases and J lost 1, with 12 bases in between. Study outcomes and limitations: VDJdb matching, biased toward anti-spike CD8 responses, missed private and CD4 specificities.

This clonotype was sampled from an adult who was a healthcare worker with PCR-confirmed SARS-CoV-2 infection or an uninfected control (not recorded which). The sequences come from whole blood, collected at baseline. This chain connects TRBV11-2 to TRBJ2-1; D may be TRBD1 or TRBD2 (5 bases each). The CDR3 coding sequence is TGTGCCAGCAGCCCCATGGGACGGTCCTACAATGAGCAGTTCTTC. Translating gives CASSPMGRSYNEQFF.